This TCR beta chain emerged from a study of tumour-infiltrating T cells in Burkitt lymphoma (dated by TCRdb to about 2020). Background for the entire study: When TCR repertoire data were correlated with clinical outcome, productive clonality turned out to predict both overall and progression-free survival, independent of established prognosticators, age at diagnosis among them.

Note on this clone: Its antigen target is currently unknown. Per-base quality was not reported, and no clone a single base away is much larger than it.

Libraries came from the immunoSEQ multiplex PCR assay. TCRdb carries this immuneACCESS record with in-frame sequences only. Its versions omit some clonotypes, under half of them owing to an unresolved V gene in the studies checked, with the rest unexplained. Present in this sample are 15,000 or so clones, about 31% of which were seen just once. The ten largest clones represent 6.2% of the sample. V trim: 4 bases; J trim: 4 bases; unmatched bases: 3. From the germline V gene, CDR1 is LGHNA and CDR2 is YNFKEQ. From the cysteine up to the phenylalanine, the CDR3 has a length of 14 residues. Kept here is only the CDR3 DNA, which spans 42 bases and is read in frame from base 1.

The sequencing input was tumor tissue. This receptor was obtained from a human donor with diffuse large B-cell lymphoma. The rearrangement joined TRBV4-2 to TRBJ2-2, and TRBD2 matches 7 of the central bases. CDR3 reads: CASSRPGGTGELFF. The bases are TGTGCCAGCAGCCGGCCGGGAGGCACCGGGGAGCTGTTTTTT.